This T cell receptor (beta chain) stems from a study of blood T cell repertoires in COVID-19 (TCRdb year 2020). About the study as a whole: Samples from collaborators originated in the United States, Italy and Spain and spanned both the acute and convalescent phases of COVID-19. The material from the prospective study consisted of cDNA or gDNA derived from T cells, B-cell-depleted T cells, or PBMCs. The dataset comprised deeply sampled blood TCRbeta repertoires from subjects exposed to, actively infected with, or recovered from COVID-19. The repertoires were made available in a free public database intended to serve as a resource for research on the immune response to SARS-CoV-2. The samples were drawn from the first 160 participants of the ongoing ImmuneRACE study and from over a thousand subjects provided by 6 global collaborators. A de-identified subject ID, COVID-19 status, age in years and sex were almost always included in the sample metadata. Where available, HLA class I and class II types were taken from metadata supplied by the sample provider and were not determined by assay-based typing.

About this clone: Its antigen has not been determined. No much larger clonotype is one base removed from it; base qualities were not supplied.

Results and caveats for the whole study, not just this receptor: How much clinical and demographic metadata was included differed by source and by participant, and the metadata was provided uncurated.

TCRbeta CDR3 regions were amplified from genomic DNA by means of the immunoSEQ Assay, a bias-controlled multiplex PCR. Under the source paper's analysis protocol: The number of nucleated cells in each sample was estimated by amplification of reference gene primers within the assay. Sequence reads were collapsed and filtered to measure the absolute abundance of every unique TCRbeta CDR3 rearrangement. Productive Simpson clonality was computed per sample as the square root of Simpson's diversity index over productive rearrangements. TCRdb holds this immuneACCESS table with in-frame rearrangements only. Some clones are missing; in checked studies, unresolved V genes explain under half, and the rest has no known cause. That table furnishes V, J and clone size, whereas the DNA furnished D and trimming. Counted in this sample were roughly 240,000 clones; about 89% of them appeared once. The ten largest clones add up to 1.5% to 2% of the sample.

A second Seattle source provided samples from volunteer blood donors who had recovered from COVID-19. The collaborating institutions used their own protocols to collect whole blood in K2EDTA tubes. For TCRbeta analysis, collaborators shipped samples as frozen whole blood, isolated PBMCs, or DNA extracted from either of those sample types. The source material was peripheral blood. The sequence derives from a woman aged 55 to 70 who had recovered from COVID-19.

Here the CDR3 is given as CASSQDSSGQREAFF. At the DNA level, the sequence is TGTGCCAGCAGCCAAGACTCGTCAGGACAGCGCGAAGCTTTCTTT. The V and J segments used are TRBV3-1 (or the pseudogene TRBV3-2) and TRBJ1-1; the D segment could be TRBD1, given 6 matching bases. The CDR3, cysteine through phenylalanine, is 15 amino acids long. CDR3 DNA only is kept here, 45 bases in frame from base 1. The germline V gene (reference sequence) gives CDR1 as LGHDT and CDR2 as YNNKEL. The V and J ends are trimmed by 0 bases and 8 bases, leaving 16 bases between them.